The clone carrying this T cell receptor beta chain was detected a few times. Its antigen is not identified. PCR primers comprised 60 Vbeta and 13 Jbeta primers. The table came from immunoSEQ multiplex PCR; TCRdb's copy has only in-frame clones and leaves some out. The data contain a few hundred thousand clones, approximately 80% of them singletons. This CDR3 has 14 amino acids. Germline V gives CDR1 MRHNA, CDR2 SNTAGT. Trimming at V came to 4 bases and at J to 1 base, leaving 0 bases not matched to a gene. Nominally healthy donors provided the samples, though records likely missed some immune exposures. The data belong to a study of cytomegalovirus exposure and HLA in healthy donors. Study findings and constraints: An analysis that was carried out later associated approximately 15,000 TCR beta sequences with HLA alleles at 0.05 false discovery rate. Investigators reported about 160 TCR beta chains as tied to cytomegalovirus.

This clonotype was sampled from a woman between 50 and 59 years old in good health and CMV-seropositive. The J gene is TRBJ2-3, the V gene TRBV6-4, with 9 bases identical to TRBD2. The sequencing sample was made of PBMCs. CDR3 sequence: CASSASGGTDTQYF. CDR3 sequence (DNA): TGTGCCAGCAGTGCTAGCGGGGGCACAGATACGCAGTATTTT.